This TCR beta chain derives from a study of human T cells and chemical hapten exposure. The time point is: patch test 1, 2 weeks after DPC sensitization. Treatment reported: therapeutic diphenylcyclopropenone sensitization with weekly scalp DPC. Blood sampling preceded each patch test application. Via MiXCR, TCRdb re-called the RACE reads, giving one row per CDR3 protein. The table includes roughly 200,000 distinct CDR3 sequences, around 24% detected once. With 6 bases removed from V and 3 bases from J, the gap between germline ends came to 12 bases. CDR3 length equals 13 residues. CDR1 and CDR2 (germline): ENHRY, SYGVKD.

The V gene is TRBV10-3, the J gene TRBJ2-7, with D perhaps matching TRBD1 or TRBD2 (5 bases each). The sequences come from whole blood, collected in connection with sensitization to the hapten diphenylcyclopropenone (DPC). This TCR came from a woman aged 50 to 60 with alopecia areata. Some clones in this sample may be carry-over from other donors' samples. The CDR3 coding sequence is TGTGCCATCAGATCCGGGACCCACTACGAGCAGTACTTC. Translation: CAIRSGTHYEQYF.